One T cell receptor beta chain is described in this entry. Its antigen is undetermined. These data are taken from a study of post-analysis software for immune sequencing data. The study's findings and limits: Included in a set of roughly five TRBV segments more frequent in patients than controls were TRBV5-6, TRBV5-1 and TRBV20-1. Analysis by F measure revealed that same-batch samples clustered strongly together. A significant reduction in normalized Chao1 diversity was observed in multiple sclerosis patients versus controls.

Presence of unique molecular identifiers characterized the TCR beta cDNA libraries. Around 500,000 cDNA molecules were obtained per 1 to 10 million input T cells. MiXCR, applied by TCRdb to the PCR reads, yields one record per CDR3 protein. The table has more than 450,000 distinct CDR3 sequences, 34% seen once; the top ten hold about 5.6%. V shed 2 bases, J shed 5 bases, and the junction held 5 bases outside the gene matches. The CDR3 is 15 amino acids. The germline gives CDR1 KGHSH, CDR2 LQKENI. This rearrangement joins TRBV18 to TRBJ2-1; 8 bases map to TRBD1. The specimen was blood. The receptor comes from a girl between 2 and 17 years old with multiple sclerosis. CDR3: CASSPMDRVNNEQFF. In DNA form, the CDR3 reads TGTGCCAGCTCACCAATGGACAGGGTAAACAATGAGCAGTTCTTC. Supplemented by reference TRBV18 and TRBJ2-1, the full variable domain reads NAGVMQNPRHLVRRRGQEARLRCSPMKGHSHVYWYRQLPEEGLKFMVYLQKENIIDESGMPKERFSAEFPKEGPSILRIQQVVRGDSAAYFCASSPMDRVNNEQFFGPGTRLTVL.